Listed below are T cell receptor beta chains from one sample, sequenced in a study of OX40 agonist ivuxolimab in advanced cancers. The data were produced by immunoSEQ multiplex PCR, yet TCRdb's version contains in-frame clones alone and is incomplete. The sample contains about 66,000 clones, roughly nine tenths of which appear only once. The sequencing used CD4+ or CD8+ T cells sorted from blood, collected in a trial of the OX40 agonist ivuxolimab. These receptors all come from an adult with an advanced solid tumor such as melanoma, head and neck, liver or kidney cancer. Both conserved end residues are part of each CDR3. Each record gives: V gene, J gene, clone size, D gene, CDR3 DNA, CDR3 protein. A D gene is named only where the DNA matches it firmly. Expanded clones are given a class, and other clones once, few, many or no size at all.

V: TRBV28; J: TRBJ1-4; size: .; D: .; DNA: TGTGCCAGCAGTTCGCGACGGATTAATGAAAAACTGTTTTTT; CDR3: CASSSRRINEKLFF
V: TRBV5-1; J: TRBJ2-3; size: .; D: .; DNA: TGCGCCAGCAGCGAAACCCCCGGGTCGCATAGCACAGATACGCAGTATTTT; CDR3: CASSETPGSHSTDTQYF
V: TRBV2; J: TRBJ2-2; size: .; D: .; DNA: TGTGCCAGCAGTGGGGGGACGAACACCGGGGAGCTGTTTTTT; CDR3: CASSGGTNTGELFF
V: TRBV14; J: TRBJ2-1; size: .; D: .; DNA: TGTGCCAGCAGCCAAGGGCTACGTTACAATGAGCAGTTCTTC; CDR3: CASSQGLRYNEQFF
V: TRBV6-1; J: TRBJ2-2; size: .; D: TRBD1; DNA: TGTGCCACCTCCGGGACAGGGGAGGACACCGGGGAGCTGTTTTTT; CDR3: CATSGTGEDTGELFF
V: TRBV7-2; J: TRBJ1-1; size: .; D: .; DNA: TGTGCCAGCAGCTCGCAGGGAGGAGGTAGCACTGAAGCTTTCTTT; CDR3: CASSSQGGGSTEAFF
V: TRBV18; J: TRBJ2-3; size: .; D: TRBD2; DNA: TGTGCCAGCTCACCACTGAGCGGGACTCCAGATACGCAGTATTTT; CDR3: CASSPLSGTPDTQYF
V: TRBV10-3; J: TRBJ2-3; size: once; D: .; DNA: TGTGCCATCAAGAACGGAACCTCCGGAAGAGATACGCAGTATTTT; CDR3: CAIKNGTSGRDTQYF
V: TRBV18; J: TRBJ2-1; size: .; D: TRBD2; DNA: TGTGCCAGCTCATCATTGAGCGGGAGGGGTGTCGATGAGCAGTTCTTC; CDR3: CASSSLSGRGVDEQFF
V: TRBV6-1; J: TRBJ2-7; size: .; D: .; DNA: TGTGCCAGCAAGGGAGTGGGTAGCGTGGACGAGCAGTACTTC; CDR3: CASKGVGSVDEQYF
V: TRBV14; J: TRBJ1-2; size: few; D: .; DNA: TGTGCCAGCAGCCAAGTAATTAACTATGGCTACACCTTC; CDR3: CASSQVINYGYTF
V: TRBV7-6; J: TRBJ2-7; size: once; D: .; DNA: TGTGCCAGCAGCATACTACCTCCGGGGGGCGACCTGCCCTACGAGCAGTACTTC; CDR3: CASSILPPGGDLPYEQYF
V: TRBV19; J: TRBJ2-7; size: few; D: .; DNA: TGTGCCAGTAGTATAGATCGGGCAGCACAGCAGTACTTC; CDR3: CASSIDRAAQQYF
V: TRBV7-2; J: TRBJ1-2; size: .; D: .; DNA: TGTGCCAGCAGCTTGCGCATCACAGTGCGGGGCTACACCTTC; CDR3: CASSLRITVRGYTF
V: TRBV9; J: TRBJ2-3; size: once; D: TRBD2; DNA: TGTGCCAGCAGCGGGACTAGGGAGTCAGATACGCAGTATTTT; CDR3: CASSGTRESDTQYF
V: TRBV2; J: TRBJ2-3; size: .; D: .; DNA: TGTGCCAGCACCCAAACAGGGAGAGCAGATACGCAGTATTTT; CDR3: CASTQTGRADTQYF
V: TRBV6-4; J: TRBJ2-6; size: .; D: .; DNA: TGTGCCAGCAGTGACGGGTCAGGGTCTGGGGCCAACGTCCTGACTTTC; CDR3: CASSDGSGSGANVLTF
V: TRBV6-5; J: TRBJ2-7; size: .; D: .; DNA: TGTGCCAGCAGTTACTCGAATGGGGTAGGAAGGGACGAGCAGTACTTC; CDR3: CASSYSNGVGRDEQYF
V: TRBV5-1; J: TRBJ2-1; size: .; D: TRBD2; DNA: TGCGCCAGCAGCTTGGCCGGAGTCCGCGGGAGGTCGTACAATGAGCAGTTCTTC; CDR3: CASSLAGVRGRSYNEQFF
V: TRBV19; J: TRBJ2-1; size: .; D: TRBD2; DNA: TGTGCCAGTAGTAGGGCTAGCGGGAGAAGGGGTGAGCAGTTCTTC; CDR3: CASSRASGRRGEQFF
V: TRBV28; J: TRBJ2-1; size: few; D: TRBD1; DNA: TGTGCCAGCCTGGGACAGGGGATTTGGGAGCAGTTCTTC; CDR3: CASLGQGIWEQFF
V: TRBV25-1; J: TRBJ2-3; size: .; D: .; DNA: TGTGCCACCTCAAGGACAGATACGCAGTATTTT; CDR3: CATSRTDTQYF
V: TRBV5-1; J: TRBJ2-1; size: .; D: .; DNA: TGCGCCAGCAGCTTTAGAGACAGGGAGGTCAATGAGCAGTTCTTC; CDR3: CASSFRDREVNEQFF
V: TRBV6-1; J: TRBJ1-2; size: .; D: .; DNA: TGTGCCAGCGGGGCGGGGCAGATCTATGGCTACACCTTC; CDR3: CASGAGQIYGYTF
V: TRBV28; J: TRBJ2-5; size: .; D: .; DNA: TGTGCCAGCAGTCTCGACTCTTTTGGGACCCAGTACTTC; CDR3: CASSLDSFGTQYF
V: TRBV20-1; J: TRBJ1-1; size: .; D: .; DNA: TGCAGTGCTAGGGTACAAACTGAAGCTTTCTTT; CDR3: CSARVQTEAFF
V: TRBV7-2; J: TRBJ2-2; size: .; D: .; DNA: TGTGCCAGCAGCTTAGACTTACGCACCGGGGAGCTGTTTTTT; CDR3: CASSLDLRTGELFF
V: TRBV28; J: TRBJ2-1; size: once; D: TRBD1; DNA: TGTGCCAGCAGCCTCCGGGACAGGGGGCTTGTTGAGCAGTTCTTC; CDR3: CASSLRDRGLVEQFF
V: TRBV2; J: TRBJ1-3; size: .; D: TRBD1; DNA: TGTGCCAGCGGGGCGGGACAGGGGAACTCTGGAAACACCATATATTTT; CDR3: CASGAGQGNSGNTIYF
V: TRBV6-5; J: TRBJ2-2; size: .; D: .; DNA: TGTGCCAGCAGATGGGGGACTGCGAACACCGGGGAGCTGTTTTTT; CDR3: CASRWGTANTGELFF
V: TRBV2; J: TRBJ1-2; size: .; D: TRBD1; DNA: TGTGCCAGCAGTCCTGACAGGGTTTACGGCTACACCTTC; CDR3: CASSPDRVYGYTF
V: TRBV2; J: TRBJ1-6; size: .; D: TRBD1; DNA: TGTGCCAGCCATCCCCGGACGGGACAGTATAATTCACCCCTCCACTTT; CDR3: CASHPRTGQYNSPLHF
V: TRBV30; J: TRBJ2-5; size: .; D: .; DNA: TGTGCCTGGAGTGTAGGGGGGGAGGCCCAAGAGACCCAGTACTTC; CDR3: CAWSVGGEAQETQYF
V: TRBV2; J: TRBJ2-5; size: .; D: TRBD2; DNA: TGTGCCAGCAGTGGGCGGGAGGGCCAGACCCAGTACTTC; CDR3: CASSGREGQTQYF
V: TRBV10-3; J: TRBJ1-1; size: .; D: .; DNA: TGTGCCATCAGTGAGTCGGGGTGGGGAGCGAACACTGAAGCTTTCTTT; CDR3: CAISESGWGANTEAFF
V: TRBV9; J: TRBJ2-1; size: .; D: TRBD2; DNA: TGTGCCAGCAGCGTAGCTTCGGGAGGGCAAGGTAGGAATGAGCAGTTCTTC; CDR3: CASSVASGGQGRNEQFF
V: TRBV5-6; J: TRBJ2-5; size: once; D: .; DNA: TGTGCCAGCAGCTTGGCCGTCGAGACCCAGTACTTC; CDR3: CASSLAVETQYF
V: TRBV5-1; J: TRBJ2-1; size: .; D: .; DNA: TGCGCCAGCAGCCAAAACAATGAGCAGTTCTTC; CDR3: CASSQNNEQFF
V: TRBV18; J: TRBJ2-2; size: .; D: .; DNA: TGTGCCAGCTCATCGGTCGGAGGGGGCTCCACCGGGGAGCTGTTTTTT; CDR3: CASSSVGGGSTGELFF
V: TRBV2; J: TRBJ1-4; size: .; D: TRBD1; DNA: TGTGCCAGCAGTAAGGGGACAGGGAATGAAAAACTGTTTTTT; CDR3: CASSKGTGNEKLFF
V: TRBV6-1; J: TRBJ1-4; size: .; D: .; DNA: TGTGCCAGCAGTGTTAGACAGTATGAAAAACTGTTTTTT; CDR3: CASSVRQYEKLFF
V: TRBV27; J: TRBJ1-4; size: .; D: .; DNA: TGTGCCAGCAGTTTCCGGACACATGAAAAACTGTTTTTT; CDR3: CASSFRTHEKLFF
V: TRBV10-3; J: TRBJ2-5; size: .; D: TRBD1; DNA: TGTGCCATTGGGACAGCCGGGGAGTTGGAGACCCAGTACTTC; CDR3: CAIGTAGELETQYF
V: TRBV5-1; J: TRBJ2-6; size: .; D: TRBD1; DNA: TGCGCCAGCAGCCCGACCGGGACAGGGGGCGGCCCAGCTGGGGCCAACGTCCTGACTTTC; CDR3: CASSPTGTGGGPAGANVLTF
V: TRBV4-1; J: TRBJ2-7; size: .; D: .; DNA: TGCGCCAGCAGCCAAGCGAGCTGGAACTACGAGCAGTACTTC; CDR3: CASSQASWNYEQYF
V: TRBV28; J: TRBJ1-2; size: few; D: TRBD1; DNA: TGTGCCAGCAGTTCCGGGACAGTTGTCTATGGCTACACCTTC; CDR3: CASSSGTVVYGYTF
V: TRBV7-2; J: TRBJ2-2; size: .; D: TRBD2; DNA: TGTGCCAGCAGCTTAGCAGGCGCTAGCGGGAGGACCGGGGAGCTGTTTTTT; CDR3: CASSLAGASGRTGELFF
V: TRBV6-4; J: TRBJ2-5; size: once; D: TRBD2; DNA: TGTGCCAGCAGCCTTTCTACCCGAGCGGGAGTCGGAGAGACCCAGTACTTC; CDR3: CASSLSTRAGVGETQYF
V: TRBV29-1; J: TRBJ2-1; size: .; D: TRBD1; DNA: TGCAGCGTTGTTTCGCAGGGGGTAAATGAGCAGTTCTTC; CDR3: CSVVSQGVNEQFF
V: TRBV5-1; J: TRBJ2-5; size: .; D: .; DNA: TGCGCCAGCAGCTTCGGCAGGGGCCAAGAGACCCAGTACTTC; CDR3: CASSFGRGQETQYF
V: TRBV10-3; J: TRBJ2-7; size: .; D: TRBD2; DNA: TGTGCCATCAGCGAGACCATATTTAGCGGGACCTACGAGCAGTACTTC; CDR3: CAISETIFSGTYEQYF
V: TRBV2; J: TRBJ1-2; size: .; D: .; DNA: TGTGCCAGCAGTGTATTTGGGCAGACCGGTGGGTATGGCTACACCTTC; CDR3: CASSVFGQTGGYGYTF